The text below deals with one T cell receptor (beta chain). Its cognate antigen is unknown. The CDR3 totals 16 residues. Trimming cost V 5 bases and J 5 bases; bases outside gene matches: 12. The germline gives CDR1 SGHTS, CDR2 YDEGEE. Replicate PCRs from sorted subsets contained around 190 ng DNA, which is 30,000 to 35,000 T cell genomes. Sequencing was performed with immunoSEQ multiplex PCR; in TCRdb, only in-frame clones are kept and a portion is missing. Of some 1,600,000 clones in the sample, 95% to 99% are singletons; the top ten hold approximately 0.44%. This specimen belongs to a study of shared clonotypes between healthy human individuals. Across the whole study: Researchers assigned three CD4 naive, three CD4 memory, two CD8 naive and one CD8 memory plate to each donor. Study-level points and caveats: Generation of non-shared clonotypes was less probable than generation of clonotypes shared by all four donors.

J is TRBJ1-5 and V is TRBV5-8, with 8 bases fitting TRBD1. Sequenced input: naive CD4+ T cells sorted from blood. Subset here: CD45RA+ positively selected. The receptor was isolated from a man aged 30-40 years in good health. CDR3 nucleotide sequence: TGTGCCAGCAGGATGGGCGGGACAGGTCGGTATCAGCCCCAGCATTTT. Protein sequence: CASRMGGTGRYQPQHF. The full variable domain, rest sourced from reference TRBV5-8 and TRBJ1-5, is EAGVTQSPTHLIKTRGQQATLRCSPISGHTSVYWYQQALGLGLQFLLWYDEGEERNRGNFPPRFSGRQFPNYSSELNVNALELEDSALYLCASRMGGTGRYQPQHFGDGTRLSIL.